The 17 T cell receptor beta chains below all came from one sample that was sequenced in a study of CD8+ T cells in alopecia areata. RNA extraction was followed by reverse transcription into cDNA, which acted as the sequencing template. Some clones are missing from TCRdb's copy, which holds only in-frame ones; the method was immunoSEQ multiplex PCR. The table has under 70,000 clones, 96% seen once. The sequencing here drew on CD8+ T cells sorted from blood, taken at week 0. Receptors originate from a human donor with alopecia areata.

For the CDR3, the DNA is TGTGCCAGCAGCGTAGGTACAGGCCCTAGCACAGATACGCAGTATTTT. Translated: CASSVGTGPSTDTQYF. This chain joins TRBV9 and TRBJ2-3, with D perhaps TRBD1 (5 bases). The CDR3 extends over 16 amino acids. The V gene lost 0 bases and the J gene lost 0 bases, with 11 bases spanning the gap. The V gene's germline CDR1 is SGDLS and CDR2 YYNGEE. Using reference TRBV9 and TRBJ2-3 for the parts outside the CDR3, the full variable domain is DSGVTQTPKHLITATGQRVTLRCSPRSGDLSVYWYQQSLDQGLQFLIQYYNGEERAKGNILERFSAQQFPDLHSELNLSSLELGDSALYFCASSVGTGPSTDTQYFGPGTRLTVL.

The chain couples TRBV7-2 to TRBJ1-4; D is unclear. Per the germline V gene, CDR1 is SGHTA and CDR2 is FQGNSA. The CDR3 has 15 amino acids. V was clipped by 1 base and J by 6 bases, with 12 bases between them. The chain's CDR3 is CASSLVESTYEKLFF. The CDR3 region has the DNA TGTGCCAGCAGCTTAGTAGAGAGCACCTATGAAAAACTGTTTTTT.

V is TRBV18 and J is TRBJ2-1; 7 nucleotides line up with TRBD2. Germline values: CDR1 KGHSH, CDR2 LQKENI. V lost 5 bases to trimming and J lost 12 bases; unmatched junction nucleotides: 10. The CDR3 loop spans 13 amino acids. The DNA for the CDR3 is TGTGCCAGCTCAGTCGCGGGGGACCTAGGGCAGTTCTTC. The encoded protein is CASSVAGDLGQFF.

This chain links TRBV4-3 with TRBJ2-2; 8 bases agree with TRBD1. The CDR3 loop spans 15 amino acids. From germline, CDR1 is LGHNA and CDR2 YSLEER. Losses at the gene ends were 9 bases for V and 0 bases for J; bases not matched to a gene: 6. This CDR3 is CASSQTGANTGELFF. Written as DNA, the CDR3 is TGCGCCAGTAGTCAGACAGGGGCGAACACCGGGGAGCTGTTTTTT.

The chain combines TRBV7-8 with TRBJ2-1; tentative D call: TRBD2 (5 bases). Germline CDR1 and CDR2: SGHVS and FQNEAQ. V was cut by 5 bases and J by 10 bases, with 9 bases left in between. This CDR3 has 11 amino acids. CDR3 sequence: CASSRGTEQFF. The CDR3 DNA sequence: TGTGCCAGCAGCCGGGGTACAGAGCAGTTCTTC. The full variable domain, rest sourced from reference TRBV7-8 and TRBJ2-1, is GAGVSQSPRYKVAKRGQDVALRCDPISGHVSLFWYQQALGQGPEFLTYFQNEAQLDKSGLPSDRFFAERPEGSVSTLKIQRTQQEDSAVYLCASSRGTEQFFGPGTRLTVL.

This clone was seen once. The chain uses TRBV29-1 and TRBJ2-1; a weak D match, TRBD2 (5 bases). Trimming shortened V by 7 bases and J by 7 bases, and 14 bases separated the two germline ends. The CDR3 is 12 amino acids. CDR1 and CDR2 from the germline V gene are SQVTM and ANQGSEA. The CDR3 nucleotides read TGCAGCGGGGCTGGGAGTGGGAATGAGCAGTTCTTC. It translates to CSGAGSGNEQFF.

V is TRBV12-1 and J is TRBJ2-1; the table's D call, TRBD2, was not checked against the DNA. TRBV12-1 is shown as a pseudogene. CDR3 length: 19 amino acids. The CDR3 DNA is TGTGCCAGCAGCTTGGGCCCTCACAGCGGGGGCCCGGGCTACAATGAGCAGTTCTTC. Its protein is CASSLGPHSGGPGYNEQFF.

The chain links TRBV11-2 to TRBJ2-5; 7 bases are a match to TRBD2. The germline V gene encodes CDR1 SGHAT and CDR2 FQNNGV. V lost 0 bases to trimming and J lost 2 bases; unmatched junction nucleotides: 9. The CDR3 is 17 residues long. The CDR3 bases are TGTGCCAGCAGCTTAGATCGGGCAGGGAGGGCACAAGAGACCCAGTACTTC. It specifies CASSLDRAGRAQETQYF.

The CDR3 sequence: CASSPGTSVYNEQFF. CDR3 DNA sequence: TGCGCCAGCAGCCCTGGGACTAGCGTCTACAATGAGCAGTTCTTC. The V gene is TRBV5-1, the J gene TRBJ2-1, with 10 bases matching TRBD2. J was trimmed by 3 bases and V by 4 bases; bases with no gene match: 4. The CDR3 has 15 residues. Per germline, CDR1 SGHRS and CDR2 YFSETQ.

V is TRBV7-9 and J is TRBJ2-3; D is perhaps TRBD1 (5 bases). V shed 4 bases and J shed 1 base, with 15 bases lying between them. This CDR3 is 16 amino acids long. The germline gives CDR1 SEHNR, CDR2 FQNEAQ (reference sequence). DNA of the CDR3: TGTGCCAGCAGCTCCGACAGCCTCATCGGCACAGATACGCAGTATTTT. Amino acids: CASSSDSLIGTDTQYF.

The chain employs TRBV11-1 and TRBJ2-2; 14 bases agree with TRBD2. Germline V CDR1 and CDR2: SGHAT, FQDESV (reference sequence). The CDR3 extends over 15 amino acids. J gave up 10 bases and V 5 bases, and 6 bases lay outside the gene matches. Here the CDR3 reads CASSRGLAGVEELFF. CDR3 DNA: TGTGCCAGCAGCCGGGGACTAGCGGGGGTTGAGGAGCTGTTTTTT. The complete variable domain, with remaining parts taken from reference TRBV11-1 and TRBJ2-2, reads EAEVAQSPRYKITEKSQAVAFWCDPISGHATLYWYRQILGQGPELLVQFQDESVVDDSQLPKDRFSAERLKGVDSTLKIQPAELGDSAMYLCASSRGLAGVEELFFGEGSRLTVL.

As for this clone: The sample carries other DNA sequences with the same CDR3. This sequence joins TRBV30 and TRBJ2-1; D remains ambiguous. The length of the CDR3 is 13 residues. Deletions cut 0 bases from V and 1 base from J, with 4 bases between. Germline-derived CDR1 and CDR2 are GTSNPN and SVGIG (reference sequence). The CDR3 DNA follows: TGTGCCTGGAGTGTGGGTTCCTACAATGAGCAGTTCTTC. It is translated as CAWSVGSYNEQFF.

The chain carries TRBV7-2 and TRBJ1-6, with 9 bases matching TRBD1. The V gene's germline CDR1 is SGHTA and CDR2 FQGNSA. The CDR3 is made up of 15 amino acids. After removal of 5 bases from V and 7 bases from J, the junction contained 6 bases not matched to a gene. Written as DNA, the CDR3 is TGTGCCAGCAGCGCCCGGACAGGGGACAATTCACCCCTCCACTTT. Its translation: CASSARTGDNSPLHF.

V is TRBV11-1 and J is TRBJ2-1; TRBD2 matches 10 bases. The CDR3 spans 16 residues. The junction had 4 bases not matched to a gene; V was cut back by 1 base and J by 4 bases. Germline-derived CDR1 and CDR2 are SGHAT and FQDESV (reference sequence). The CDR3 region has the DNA TGTGCCAGCAGCTTAGAGCTAGCGGGGGCGTACAATGAGCAGTTCTTC. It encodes CASSLELAGAYNEQFF.

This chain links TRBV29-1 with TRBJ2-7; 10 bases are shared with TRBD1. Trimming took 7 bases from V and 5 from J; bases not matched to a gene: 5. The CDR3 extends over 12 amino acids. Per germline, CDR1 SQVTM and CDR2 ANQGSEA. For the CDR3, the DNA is TGCAGCGGGGGGACAGGGGCTGACGAGCAGTACTTC. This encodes CSGGTGADEQYF.

CDR3 sequence: CASSERGGPSYEQYF. As DNA, the CDR3 is TGCGCCAGCAGTGAGAGAGGGGGGCCCTCCTACGAGCAGTACTTC. This chain uses TRBV10-2 with TRBJ2-7, with D possibly called TRBD1 or TRBD2 (6 bases each). Per the germline V gene, CDR1 is WSHSY and CDR2 is SAAADI. V was clipped by 2 bases and J by 0 bases, with 11 bases between them. CDR3 length equals 15 residues.

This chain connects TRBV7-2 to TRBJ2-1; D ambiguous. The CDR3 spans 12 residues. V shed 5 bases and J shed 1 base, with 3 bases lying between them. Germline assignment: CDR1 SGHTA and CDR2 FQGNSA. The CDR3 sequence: CASSVSYNEQFF. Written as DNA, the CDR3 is TGTGCCAGCAGCGTATCCTACAATGAGCAGTTCTTC. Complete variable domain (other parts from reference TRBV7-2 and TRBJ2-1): GAGVSQSPSNKVTEKGKDVELRCDPISGHTALYWYRQSLGQGLEFLIYFQGNSAPDKSGLPSDRFSAERTGGSVSTLTIQRTQQEDSAVYLCASSVSYNEQFFGPGTRLTVL.